The 5 T cell receptor beta chains listed next were all sequenced from one sample in a study of T cells after yellow fever vaccination. One entry per CDR3 protein, called by TCRdb with MiXCR from the 5' RACE reads. Here the sample spans about 170,000 distinct CDR3 sequences, 11% being singletons. Sequencing used CD8+ T cells sorted from PBMCs, obtained 15 days after the yellow fever booster vaccination. All receptors derive from a man between 18 and 35 years old who received the YFV17D yellow fever vaccine.

This clonotype was recorded a few times. The gene calls are TRBV6-5 and TRBJ2-5; 8 bases are shared with TRBD2. CDR1 is MNHEY and CDR2 is SVGAGI in the germline V gene. The CDR3 consists of 16 residues. J gave up 4 bases and V 6 bases, and 13 bases lay outside the gene matches. This chain's CDR3 is CASSPPERGWRETQYF. The CDR3 DNA sequence: TGTGCCAGCAGCCCCCCCGAGCGGGGGTGGCGAGAGACCCAGTACTTC.

This clonotype has only a few counts. The chain uses TRBV7-8 and TRBJ1-1; no firm D call. CDR3 length: 13 amino acids. Trimming took off 4 bases at V and 7 bases at J, with 13 bases between the two ends. Per the germline V gene, CDR1 is SGHVS and CDR2 is FQNEAQ. The CDR3 DNA reads as TGTGCCAGCAGCTCTTACATTGCCGTTGAAGCTTTCTTT. Amino acid sequence: CASSSYIAVEAFF.

This chain joins TRBV6-5 and TRBJ1-6; possible D gene TRBD1, 5 bases. CDR3 length: 14 residues. The germline V and J ends were trimmed by 6 bases and 6 bases, with 12 bases remaining between them. Germline V gives CDR1 MNHEY, CDR2 SVGAGI. CDR3 DNA sequence: TGTGCCAGCAGCTACGGGGGTAGTAATTCACCCCTCCACTTT. Protein sequence: CASSYGGSNSPLHF.

This clonotype was found a few times. This chain uses TRBV29-1 with TRBJ1-1; D unclear. V was clipped by 3 bases and J by 4 bases, with 15 bases between them. The CDR3 is 14 residues long. The germline V gene encodes CDR1 SQVTM and CDR2 ANQGSEA. The CDR3 sequence: CSVDAVGEVTEAFF. DNA of the CDR3: TGCAGCGTTGATGCGGTGGGCGAGGTCACTGAAGCTTTCTTT.

This clonotype was detected a few times. V is TRBV6-2 or TRBV6-3 and J is TRBJ2-2, with TRBD1 matching over 8 bases. CDR1 and CDR2 from the germline V gene are MNHEY and SVGEGT. This CDR3 region has 19 residues. The V and J ends lost 0 bases and 9 bases, in that order; junction bases with no gene match: 18. For the CDR3, the DNA is TGTGCCAGCAGTTACTCGACTTTCGCCCTGGGACAGGAGAAGAGGGAGCTGTTTTTT. Its translation is CASSYSTFALGQEKRELFF.